This TCR beta chain was sequenced during a study of CD8 T cells in ankylosing spondylitis. MiXCR, applied by TCRdb to the 5' RACE reads, yields one record per CDR3 protein. The table has over 130,000 distinct CDR3 sequences, 44% seen once. Per the germline V gene, CDR1 is SQVTM and CDR2 is ANQGSEA. Trimming took 5 bases from V and 4 from J, leaving 6 bases between them. The CDR3 spans 11 residues. The sequenced sample consisted of synovial fluid, either unsorted or a sorted T cell fraction (not recorded which). The chain couples TRBV29-1 to TRBJ2-4; D ambiguous. This receptor was obtained from a male donor with ankylosing spondylitis. The CDR3 DNA is TGCAGCGTTAAGCAGAAAAACATTCAGTACTTC. Translated: CSVKQKNIQYF.